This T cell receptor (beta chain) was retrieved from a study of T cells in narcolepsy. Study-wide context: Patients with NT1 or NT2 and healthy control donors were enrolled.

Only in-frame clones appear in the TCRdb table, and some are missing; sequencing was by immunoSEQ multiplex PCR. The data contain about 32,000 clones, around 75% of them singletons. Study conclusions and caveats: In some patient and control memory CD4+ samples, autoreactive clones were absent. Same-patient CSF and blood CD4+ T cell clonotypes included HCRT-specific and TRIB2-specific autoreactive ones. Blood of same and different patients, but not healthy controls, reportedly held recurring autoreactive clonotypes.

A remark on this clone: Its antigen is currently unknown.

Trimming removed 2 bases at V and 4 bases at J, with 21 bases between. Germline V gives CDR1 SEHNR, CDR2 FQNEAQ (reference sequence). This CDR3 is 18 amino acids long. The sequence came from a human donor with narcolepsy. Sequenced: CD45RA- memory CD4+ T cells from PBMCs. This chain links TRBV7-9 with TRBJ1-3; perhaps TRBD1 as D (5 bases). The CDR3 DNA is TGTGCCAGCAGCTTAATGACGCTGGGAGTAGGGACGGGAAACACCATATATTTT. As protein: CASSLMTLGVGTGNTIYF.